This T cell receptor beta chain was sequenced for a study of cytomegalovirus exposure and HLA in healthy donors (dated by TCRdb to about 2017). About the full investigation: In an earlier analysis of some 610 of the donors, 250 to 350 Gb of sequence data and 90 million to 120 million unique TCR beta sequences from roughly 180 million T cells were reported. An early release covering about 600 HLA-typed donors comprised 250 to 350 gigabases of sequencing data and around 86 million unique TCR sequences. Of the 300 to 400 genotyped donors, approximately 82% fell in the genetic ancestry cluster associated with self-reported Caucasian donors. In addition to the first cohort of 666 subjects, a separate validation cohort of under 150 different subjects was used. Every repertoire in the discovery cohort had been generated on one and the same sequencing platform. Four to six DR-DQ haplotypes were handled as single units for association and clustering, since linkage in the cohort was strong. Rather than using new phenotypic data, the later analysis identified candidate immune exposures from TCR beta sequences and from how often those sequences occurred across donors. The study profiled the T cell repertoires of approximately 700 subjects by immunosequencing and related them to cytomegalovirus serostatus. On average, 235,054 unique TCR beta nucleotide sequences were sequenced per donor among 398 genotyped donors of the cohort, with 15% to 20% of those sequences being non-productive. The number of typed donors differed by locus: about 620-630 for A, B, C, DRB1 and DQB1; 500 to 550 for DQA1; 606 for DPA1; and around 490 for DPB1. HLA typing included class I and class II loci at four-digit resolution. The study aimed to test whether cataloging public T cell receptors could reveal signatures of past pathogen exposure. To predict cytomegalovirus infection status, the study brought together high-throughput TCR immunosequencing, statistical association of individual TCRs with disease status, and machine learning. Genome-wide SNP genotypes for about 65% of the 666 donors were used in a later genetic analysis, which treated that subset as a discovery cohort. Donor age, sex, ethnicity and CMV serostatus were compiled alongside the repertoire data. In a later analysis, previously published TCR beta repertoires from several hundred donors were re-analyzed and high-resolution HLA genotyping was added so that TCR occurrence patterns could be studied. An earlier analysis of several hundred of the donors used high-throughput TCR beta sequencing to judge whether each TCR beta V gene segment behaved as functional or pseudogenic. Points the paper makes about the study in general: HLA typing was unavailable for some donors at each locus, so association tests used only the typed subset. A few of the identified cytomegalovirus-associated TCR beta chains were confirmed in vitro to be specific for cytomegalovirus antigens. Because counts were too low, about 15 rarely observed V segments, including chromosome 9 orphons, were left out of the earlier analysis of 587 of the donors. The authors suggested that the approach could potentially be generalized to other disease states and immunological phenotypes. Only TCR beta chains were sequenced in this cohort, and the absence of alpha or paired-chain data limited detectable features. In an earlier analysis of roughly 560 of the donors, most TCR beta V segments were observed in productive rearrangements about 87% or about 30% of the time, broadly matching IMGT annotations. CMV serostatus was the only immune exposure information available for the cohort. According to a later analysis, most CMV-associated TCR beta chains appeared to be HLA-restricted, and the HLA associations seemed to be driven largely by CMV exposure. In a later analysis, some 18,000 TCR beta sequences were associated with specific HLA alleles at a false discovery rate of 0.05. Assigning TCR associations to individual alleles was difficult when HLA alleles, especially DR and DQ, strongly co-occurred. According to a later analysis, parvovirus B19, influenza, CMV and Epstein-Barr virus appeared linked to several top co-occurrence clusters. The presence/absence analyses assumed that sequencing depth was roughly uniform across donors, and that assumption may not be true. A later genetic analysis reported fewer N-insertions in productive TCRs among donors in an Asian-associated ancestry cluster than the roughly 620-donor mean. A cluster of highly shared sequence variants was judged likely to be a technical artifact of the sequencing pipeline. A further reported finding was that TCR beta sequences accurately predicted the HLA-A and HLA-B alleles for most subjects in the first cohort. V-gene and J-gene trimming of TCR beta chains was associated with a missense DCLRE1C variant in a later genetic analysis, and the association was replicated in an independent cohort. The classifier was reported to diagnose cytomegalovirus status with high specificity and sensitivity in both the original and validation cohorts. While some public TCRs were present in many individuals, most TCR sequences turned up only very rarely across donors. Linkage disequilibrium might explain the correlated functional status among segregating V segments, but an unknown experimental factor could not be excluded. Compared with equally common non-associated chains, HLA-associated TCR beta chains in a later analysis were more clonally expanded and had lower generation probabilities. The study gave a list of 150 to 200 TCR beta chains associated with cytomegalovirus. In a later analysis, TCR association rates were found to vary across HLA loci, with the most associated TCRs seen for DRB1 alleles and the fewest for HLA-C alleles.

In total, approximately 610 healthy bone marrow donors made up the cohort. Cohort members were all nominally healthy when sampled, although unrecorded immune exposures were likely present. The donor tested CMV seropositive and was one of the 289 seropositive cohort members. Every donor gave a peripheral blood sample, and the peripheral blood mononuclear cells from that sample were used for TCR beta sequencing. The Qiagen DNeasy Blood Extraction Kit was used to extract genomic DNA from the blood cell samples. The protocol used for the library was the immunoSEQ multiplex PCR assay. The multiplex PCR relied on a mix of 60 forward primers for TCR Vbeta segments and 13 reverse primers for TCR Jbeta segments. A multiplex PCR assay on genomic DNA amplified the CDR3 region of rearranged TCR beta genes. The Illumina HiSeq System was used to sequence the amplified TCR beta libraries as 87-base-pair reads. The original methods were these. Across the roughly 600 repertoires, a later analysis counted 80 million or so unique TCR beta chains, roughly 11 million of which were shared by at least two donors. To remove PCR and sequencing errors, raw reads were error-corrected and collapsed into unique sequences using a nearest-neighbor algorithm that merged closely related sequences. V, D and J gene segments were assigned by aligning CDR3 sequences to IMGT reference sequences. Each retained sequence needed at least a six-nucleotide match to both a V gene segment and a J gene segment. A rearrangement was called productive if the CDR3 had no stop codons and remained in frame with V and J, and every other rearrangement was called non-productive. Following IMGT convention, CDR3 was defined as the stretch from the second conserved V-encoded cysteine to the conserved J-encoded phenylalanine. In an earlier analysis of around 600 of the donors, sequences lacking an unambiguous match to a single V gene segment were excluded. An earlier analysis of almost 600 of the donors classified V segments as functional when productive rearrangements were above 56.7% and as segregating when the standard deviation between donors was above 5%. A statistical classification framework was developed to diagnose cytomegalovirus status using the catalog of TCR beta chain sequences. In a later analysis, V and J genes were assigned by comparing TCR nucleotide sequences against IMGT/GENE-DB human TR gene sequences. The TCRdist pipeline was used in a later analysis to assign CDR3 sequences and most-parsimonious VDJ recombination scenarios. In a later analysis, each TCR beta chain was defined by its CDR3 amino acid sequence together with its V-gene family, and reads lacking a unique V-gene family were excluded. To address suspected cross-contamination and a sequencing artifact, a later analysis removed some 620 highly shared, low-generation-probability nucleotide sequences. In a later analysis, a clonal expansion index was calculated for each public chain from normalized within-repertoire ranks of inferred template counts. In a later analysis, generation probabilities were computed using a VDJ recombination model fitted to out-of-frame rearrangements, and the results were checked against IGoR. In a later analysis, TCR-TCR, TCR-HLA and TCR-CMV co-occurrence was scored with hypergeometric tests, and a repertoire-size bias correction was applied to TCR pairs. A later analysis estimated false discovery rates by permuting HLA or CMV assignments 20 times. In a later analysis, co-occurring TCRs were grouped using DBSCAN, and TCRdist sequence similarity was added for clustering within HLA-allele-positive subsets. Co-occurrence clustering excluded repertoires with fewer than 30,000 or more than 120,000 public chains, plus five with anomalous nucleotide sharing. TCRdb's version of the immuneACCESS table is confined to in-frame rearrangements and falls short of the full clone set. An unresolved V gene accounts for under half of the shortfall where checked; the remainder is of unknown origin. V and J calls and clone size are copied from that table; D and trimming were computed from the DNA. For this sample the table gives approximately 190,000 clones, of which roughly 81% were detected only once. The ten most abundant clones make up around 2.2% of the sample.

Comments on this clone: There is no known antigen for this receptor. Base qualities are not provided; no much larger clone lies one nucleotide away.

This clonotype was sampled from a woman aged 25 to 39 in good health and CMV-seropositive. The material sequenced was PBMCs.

The DNA reads as follows: TGTGCCAGTACCCTACAGGGAACCTATGGCTACACCTTC. Its protein is CASTLQGTYGYTF. The chain couples TRBV19 to TRBJ1-2; the best D guess is TRBD1, with 6 bases matching. Inclusive of the bounding cysteine and phenylalanine, the CDR3 is 13 residues long. The CDR3 DNA has 39 bases and is translated from base 1. The germline ends are 13 bases apart after V is trimmed by 7 bases and J by 4 bases. Via the germline V gene (reference sequence), CDR1 is LNHDA and CDR2 SQIVND.